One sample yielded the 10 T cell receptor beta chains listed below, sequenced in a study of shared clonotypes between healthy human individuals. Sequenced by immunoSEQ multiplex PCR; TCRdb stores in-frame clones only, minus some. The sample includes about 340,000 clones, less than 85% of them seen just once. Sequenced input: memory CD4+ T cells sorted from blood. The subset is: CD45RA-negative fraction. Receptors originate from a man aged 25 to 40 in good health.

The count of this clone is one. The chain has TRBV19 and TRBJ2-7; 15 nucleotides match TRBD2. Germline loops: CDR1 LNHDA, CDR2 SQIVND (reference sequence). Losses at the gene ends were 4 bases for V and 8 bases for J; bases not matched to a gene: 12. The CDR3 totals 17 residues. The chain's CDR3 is CASSTPAGTSGRYKQYF. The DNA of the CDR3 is TGTGCCAGTAGTACGCCCGCCGGGACTAGCGGGAGGTATAAGCAGTACTTC.

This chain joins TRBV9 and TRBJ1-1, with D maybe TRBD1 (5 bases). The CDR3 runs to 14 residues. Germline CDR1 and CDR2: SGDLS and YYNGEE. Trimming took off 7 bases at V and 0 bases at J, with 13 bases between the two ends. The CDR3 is CASGSRDLNTEAFF. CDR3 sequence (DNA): TGTGCCAGCGGATCCAGGGACTTGAACACTGAAGCTTTCTTT.

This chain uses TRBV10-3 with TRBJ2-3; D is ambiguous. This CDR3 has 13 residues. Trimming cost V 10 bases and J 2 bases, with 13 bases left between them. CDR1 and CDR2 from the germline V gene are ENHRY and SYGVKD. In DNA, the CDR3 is TGTGCCACCACGGACCAGTTCACAGATACGCAGTATTTT. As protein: CATTDQFTDTQYF.

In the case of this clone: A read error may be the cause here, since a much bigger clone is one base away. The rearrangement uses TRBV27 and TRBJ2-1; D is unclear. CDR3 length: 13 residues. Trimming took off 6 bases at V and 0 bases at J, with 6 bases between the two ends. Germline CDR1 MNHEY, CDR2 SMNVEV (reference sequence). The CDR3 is CASRTSSYNEQFF. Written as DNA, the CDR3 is TGTGCCAGCAGGACCAGCTCCTACAATGAGCAGTTCTTC.

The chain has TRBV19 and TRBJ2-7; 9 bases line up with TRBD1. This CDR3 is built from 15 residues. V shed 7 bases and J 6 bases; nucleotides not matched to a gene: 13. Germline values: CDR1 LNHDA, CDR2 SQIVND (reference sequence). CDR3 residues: CASNPTGTGLREQYF. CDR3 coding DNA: TGTGCCAGTAACCCCACCGGGACAGGGTTACGCGAGCAGTACTTC.

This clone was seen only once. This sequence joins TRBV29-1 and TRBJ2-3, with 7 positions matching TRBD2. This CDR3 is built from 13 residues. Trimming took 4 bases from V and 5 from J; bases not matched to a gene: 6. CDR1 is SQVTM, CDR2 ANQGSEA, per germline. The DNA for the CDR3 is TGCAGCGTTGGTGGGAGGGCCGTAGATACGCAGTATTTT. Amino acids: CSVGGRAVDTQYF.

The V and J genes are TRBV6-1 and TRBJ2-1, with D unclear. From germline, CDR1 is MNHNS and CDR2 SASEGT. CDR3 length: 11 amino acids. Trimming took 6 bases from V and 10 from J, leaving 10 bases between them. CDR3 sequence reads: CASSVTNEQFF. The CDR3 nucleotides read TGTGCCAGCAGCGTAACAAACGAGCAGTTCTTC.

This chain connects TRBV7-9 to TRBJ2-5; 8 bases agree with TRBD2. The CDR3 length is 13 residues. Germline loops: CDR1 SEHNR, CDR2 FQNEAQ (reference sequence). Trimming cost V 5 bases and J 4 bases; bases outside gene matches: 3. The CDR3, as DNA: TGTGCCAGCAGCCTGGGACTAGGAGAGACCCAGTACTTC. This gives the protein CASSLGLGETQYF.

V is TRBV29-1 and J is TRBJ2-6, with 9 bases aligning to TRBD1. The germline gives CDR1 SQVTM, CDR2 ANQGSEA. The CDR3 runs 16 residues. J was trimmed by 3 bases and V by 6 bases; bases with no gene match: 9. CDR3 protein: CSVRDRAQYGANVLTF. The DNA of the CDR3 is TGCAGCGTCCGGGACAGGGCCCAATATGGGGCCAACGTCCTGACTTTC.

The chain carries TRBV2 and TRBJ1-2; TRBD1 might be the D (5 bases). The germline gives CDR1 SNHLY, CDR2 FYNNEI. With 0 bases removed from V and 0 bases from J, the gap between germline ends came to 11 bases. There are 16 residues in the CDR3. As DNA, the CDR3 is TGTGCCAGCAGTGAAGCTCCGGGACTGCCTAACTATGGCTACACCTTC. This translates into CASSEAPGLPNYGYTF. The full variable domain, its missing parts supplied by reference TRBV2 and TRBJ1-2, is EPEVTQTPSHQVTQMGQEVILRCVPISNHLYFYWYRQILGQKVEFLVSFYNNEISEKSEIFDDQFSVERPDGSNFTLKIRSTKLEDSAMYFCASSEAPGLPNYGYTFGSGTRLTVV.